The 29 T cell receptor beta chains below were found in one sample sequenced in a study of CD8 T cells in Susac syndrome. An input of about 0.45 to 1 ug of RNA was subjected to reverse transcription using random hexamers. TCRdb re-called the immunoSEQ multiplex PCR reads with MiXCR, one entry per CDR3 protein. Counted here are about 100,000 distinct CDR3 sequences, 95% occurring once; the ten biggest clones make up approximately 0.3%. The sample was CD8+ T cells from PBMCs. The origin of the receptors is a human donor with Susac syndrome.

V and J are TRBV9 and TRBJ1-4; 7 nucleotides match TRBD1. Germline V CDR1 and CDR2: SGDLS, YYNGEE. V lost 0 bases and J lost 4; bases outside the gene matches: 3. There are 15 residues in the CDR3. In DNA, the CDR3 is TGTGCCAGCAGCGTAGCCGGGACAGTTAATGAAAAACTGTTTTTT. Protein product: CASSVAGTVNEKLFF.

This chain joins TRBV7-9 and TRBJ2-7; 7 bases fit TRBD1. Germline V gives CDR1 SEHNR, CDR2 FQNEAQ (reference sequence). The V gene end was trimmed by 6 bases and the J gene end by 3 bases; junction bases not matched to a gene: 8. The CDR3 extends over 14 amino acids. Written as DNA, the CDR3 is TGTGCCAGCAGACCCCGGGACAGCCACTACGAGCAGTACTTC. Residues: CASRPRDSHYEQYF.

The chain joins TRBV20-1 to TRBJ1-1; D ambiguous. Trimming took 1 base from V and 8 from J, leaving 17 bases between them. Germline V gene sequence: CDR1 DFQATT, CDR2 SNEGSKA (reference sequence). The CDR3 contains 14 residues. The CDR3 spells CSARAPGSPVEAFF. In DNA, the CDR3 is TGCAGTGCTAGAGCCCCTGGTAGCCCGGTGGAAGCTTTCTTT.

The chain carries TRBV6-2 or TRBV6-3 and TRBJ2-4, with D possibly being TRBD2 (5 bases). The CDR3 covers 14 residues. The ends were cut back, 5 bases at V and 0 bases at J, with 8 bases in the middle. Germline CDR1 MNHEY, CDR2 SVGEGT. CDR3: CASSGGPAKNIQYF. Written as DNA, the CDR3 is TGTGCCAGCAGTGGAGGACCAGCCAAAAACATTCAGTACTTC.

The chain couples TRBV5-1 to TRBJ2-1, with 13 positions matching TRBD2. Germline-derived CDR1 and CDR2 are SGHRS and YFSETQ. V lost 4 bases to trimming and J lost 9 bases; unmatched junction nucleotides: 4. The CDR3 runs to 14 residues. The CDR3 protein is CASSPGTSGTEQFF. The CDR3 DNA sequence: TGCGCCAGCAGCCCCGGGACTAGCGGGACTGAGCAGTTCTTC.

The chain joins TRBV20-1 to TRBJ2-2; possibly TRBD1 or TRBD2 for D (5 bases each). This CDR3 is 14 amino acids long. Trimming cost V 1 base and J 5 bases, with 11 bases left between them. In germline, CDR1 is DFQATT, CDR2 SNEGSKA (reference sequence). The DNA for the CDR3 is TGCAGTGCTAGAGTGACATGGGGGACCGGGGAGCTGTTTTTT. It translates to CSARVTWGTGELFF.

The genes are TRBV7-9 and TRBJ2-7; D tentatively fits TRBD1 or TRBD2 (5 bases each). The CDR3 spans 12 residues. Germline loops: CDR1 SEHNR, CDR2 FQNEAQ (reference sequence). V was pared by 5 bases and J by 6 bases, with 11 bases between. The CDR3 is CASSPSGTEQYF. The CDR3 DNA reads as TGTGCCAGCAGCCCCAGTGGGACCGAGCAGTACTTC.

The chain's CDR3 is CASSVEGQAVEQYF. CDR3 DNA: TGTGCCAGCAGCGTAGAAGGACAGGCCGTTGAGCAGTACTTC. The chain couples TRBV9 to TRBJ2-7; the match to TRBD1 covers 7 bases. Trimming cost V 0 bases and J 7 bases; bases outside gene matches: 7. The CDR3 consists of 14 residues. Germline lookup yields CDR1 SGDLS and CDR2 YYNGEE.

This chain joins TRBV6-4 and TRBJ2-3; 7 bases match TRBD2. The junction had 0 bases not matched to a gene; V was cut back by 2 bases and J by 1 base. This CDR3 contains 14 residues. Germline CDR1 and CDR2: MRHNA and SNTAGT. CDR3 sequence reads: CASSDTSGTDTQYF. The CDR3 DNA sequence: TGTGCCAGCAGTGACACTAGCGGCACAGATACGCAGTATTTT.

CDR3 sequence (DNA): TGCAGCGTTGAAGACTTGGACCACCAAGAGACCCAGTACTTC. This encodes CSVEDLDHQETQYF. The chain joins TRBV29-1 to TRBJ2-5, with no clear D. Trimming pared 0 bases from V and 0 bases from J, leaving 8 bases between. There are 14 residues in the CDR3. Germline CDR1 reads SQVTM; CDR2 reads ANQGSEA.

This clonotype turned up a few times. The chain links TRBV27 to TRBJ2-1, with D perhaps matching TRBD2 (6 bases). V gave up 3 bases and J gave up 5 bases, with 8 bases separating them. Germline V gene sequence: CDR1 MNHEY, CDR2 SMNVEV (reference sequence). This CDR3 is 13 amino acids long. CDR3 region: CASSLTGDNEQFF. As DNA, the CDR3 is TGTGCCAGCAGTTTGACGGGGGACAATGAGCAGTTCTTC.

This sequence joins TRBV27 and TRBJ2-7; TRBD1 aligns across 11 bases. The CDR3 has 15 amino acids. Trimming cost V 4 bases and J 3 bases; bases outside gene matches: 5. Germline CDR1 reads MNHEY; CDR2 reads SMNVEV (reference sequence). The CDR3 sequence: CASSSGQGVIYEQYF. CDR3 coding DNA: TGTGCCAGCAGTTCGGGACAGGGGGTCATCTACGAGCAGTACTTC.

V usage is TRBV4-2 and J usage is TRBJ2-7; 8 bases match TRBD2. This CDR3 is 15 amino acids long. V lost 0 bases to trimming and J lost 5 bases; unmatched junction nucleotides: 6. The V gene's germline CDR1 is LGHNA and CDR2 YNFKEQ. This CDR3 reads CASSQEEGTSNEQYF. Here the CDR3 DNA reads TGTGCCAGCAGCCAAGAGGAGGGGACTAGTAACGAGCAGTACTTC.

The rearrangement joins TRBV18 to TRBJ2-7; D uncertain. The CDR3 sequence is 13 residues long. CDR1 is KGHSH, CDR2 LQKENI, per germline. With 4 bases removed from V and 4 bases from J, the gap between germline ends came to 11 bases. The CDR3, as DNA: TGTGCCAGCTCACAAAAGGAAGCTTACGAGCAGTACTTC. This gives the protein CASSQKEAYEQYF. The full variable domain, in which reference TRBV18 and TRBJ2-7 provide the parts outside the CDR3, is NAGVMQNPRHLVRRRGQEARLRCSPMKGHSHVYWYRQLPEEGLKFMVYLQKENIIDESGMPKERFSAEFPKEGPSILRIQQVVRGDSAAYFCASSQKEAYEQYFGPGTRLTVT.

The chain employs TRBV20-1 and TRBJ2-5; D gene unclear. V was shortened by 2 bases and J by 3 bases, with 10 bases between the two germline ends. CDR1 and CDR2 from the germline V gene are DFQATT and SNEGSKA (reference sequence). This CDR3 has 13 residues. The CDR3 DNA is TGCAGTGCTAGATTCTTCGTCGAAGAGACCCAGTACTTC. Translating it yields CSARFFVEETQYF.

The chain employs TRBV12-3 or TRBV12-4 and TRBJ1-5, with D perhaps matching TRBD1 (5 bases). The V gene lost 1 base and the J gene lost 10 bases, with 11 bases spanning the gap. The CDR3 totals 13 residues. Here the CDR3 reads CASSLEIGHPQHF. The CDR3 region has the DNA TGTGCCAGCAGTTTAGAAATTGGACATCCCCAGCATTTT.

The V call is TRBV11-2, the J call TRBJ2-7, with a tentative D call TRBD1 (6 bases). Germline V gene lookup returns CDR1 SGHAT and CDR2 FQNNGV. V shed 5 bases and J shed 3 bases, with 11 bases lying between them. This CDR3 is built from 13 residues. This CDR3 is CASSLGQSYEQYF. DNA for the CDR3: TGTGCCAGCAGCCTTGGACAGAGCTACGAGCAGTACTTC. The variable domain in full, completed from reference TRBV11-2 and TRBJ2-7, reads EAGVAQSPRYKIIEKRQSVAFWCNPISGHATLYWYQQILGQGPKLLIQFQNNGVVDDSQLPKDRFSAERLKGVDSTLKIQPAKLEDSAVYLCASSLGQSYEQYFGPGTRLTVT.

The chain joins TRBV5-6 to TRBJ2-5; D is possibly TRBD1 or TRBD2 (5 bases each). V lost 4 bases and J 4 bases, leaving 17 bases between the germline ends. Germline CDR1 and CDR2: SGHDT and YYEEEE. The CDR3 is made up of 15 amino acids. The CDR3 DNA sequence: TGTGCCAGCAGCACCGGATGGGGCGCGGGAGAGACCCAGTACTTC. Protein product: CASSTGWGAGETQYF.

The V call is TRBV15, the J call TRBJ1-5; 8 positions agree with TRBD1. The CDR3 sequence is 15 residues long. Germline V gives CDR1 LNHNV, CDR2 YYDKDF (reference sequence). V lost 3 bases to trimming and J lost 5 bases; unmatched junction nucleotides: 6. The CDR3 here is CATSRDRETDQPQHF. As DNA, the CDR3 is TGTGCCACCAGCAGGGACAGGGAAACGGATCAGCCCCAGCATTTT.

This clonotype was found once. The chain is built from TRBV4-2 and TRBJ1-5; 8 bases are shared with TRBD1. This CDR3 has 15 amino acids. The V gene's germline CDR1 is LGHNA and CDR2 YNFKEQ. V was pared by 4 bases and J by 5 bases, with 7 bases of the junction left unmatched. CDR3 protein: CASSRIQGGDQPQHF. The DNA of the CDR3 is TGTGCCAGCAGCCGGATACAGGGGGGAGATCAGCCCCAGCATTTT.

V gene TRBV5-4 combines with J gene TRBJ2-7, with TRBD2 matching over 11 bases. CDR1 is SGHNT and CDR2 is YYREEE in the germline V gene (reference sequence). The ends lost 5 bases at V and 5 bases at J; junction bases unmatched: 3. The CDR3 totals 13 residues. The CDR3 nucleotides read TGTGCCAGCAGTAGCGGGGGGGCGGACGAGCAGTACTTC. It codes for CASSSGGADEQYF. Variable domain in full (rest from reference TRBV5-4 and TRBJ2-7): ETGVTQSPTHLIKTRGQQVTLRCSSQSGHNTVSWYQQALGQGPQFIFQYYREEENGRGNFPPRFSGLQFPNYSSELNVNALELDDSALYLCASSSGGADEQYFGPGTRLTVT.

This clonotype showed up just once. The chain joins TRBV18 to TRBJ1-2; TRBD1 matches at 8 bases. V dropped 2 bases and J dropped 4; count of bases not matched to a gene: 3. The CDR3 is made up of 14 amino acids. The germline CDR1 and CDR2 sequences are KGHSH and LQKENI. This chain's CDR3 is CASSPETGVYGYTF. The CDR3 DNA reads as TGTGCCAGCTCACCAGAGACAGGGGTCTATGGCTACACCTTC.

This clonotype was observed once. The gene calls are TRBV18 and TRBJ2-1; 7 positions agree with TRBD2. The CDR3 runs to 16 residues. The trim removed 3 bases at V and 1 base at J, leaving 6 bases unmatched. The germline V gene has CDR1 KGHSH and CDR2 LQKENI. CDR3 bases: TGTGCCAGCTCACCGGAGCCTAGCGGTTCCTACAATGAGCAGTTCTTC. Protein product: CASSPEPSGSYNEQFF.

The V gene is TRBV9, the J gene TRBJ1-1, with D possibly TRBD1 on 5 matching bases. With 4 bases removed from V and 4 bases from J, the gap between germline ends came to 14 bases. From germline, CDR1 is SGDLS and CDR2 YYNGEE. The CDR3 has 14 amino acids. The chain's CDR3 is CASSPVGGVTEAFF. CDR3 DNA sequence: TGTGCCAGCAGCCCCGTCGGGGGGGTCACTGAAGCTTTCTTT.

The chain is built from TRBV28 and TRBJ1-5; D may be TRBD1 (6 bases). The CDR3 runs 16 residues. CDR1 is MDHEN, CDR2 SYDVKM, per germline. Trimming took off 5 bases at V and 0 bases at J, with 14 bases between the two ends. CDR3 in DNA: TGTGCCAGCAGTCCACAGGGAGTATATAGCAATCAGCCCCAGCATTTT. Protein sequence: CASSPQGVYSNQPQHF.

The chain is built from TRBV3-1 and TRBJ2-3; 8 bases fit TRBD2. The V and J ends lost 5 bases and 5 bases, in that order; junction bases with no gene match: 6. The length of the CDR3 is 14 residues. CDR1 is LGHDT and CDR2 is YNNKEL in the germline V gene (reference sequence). The CDR3 loop is CASSVPGTRDTQYF. The CDR3 DNA reads as TGTGCCAGCAGCGTTCCCGGGACTAGAGATACGCAGTATTTT.

The CDR3 reads CASSPTITYEQYF. CDR3 DNA: TGTGCCAGCTCACCGACGATTACCTACGAGCAGTACTTC. J is TRBJ2-7 and V is TRBV18; D uncertain. V was clipped by 3 bases and J by 2 bases, with 8 bases between them. The CDR3 has 13 amino acids. CDR1 is KGHSH, CDR2 LQKENI, per germline.

The chain employs TRBV18 and TRBJ2-7; D is unclear. This CDR3 has 12 residues. Germline V CDR1 and CDR2: KGHSH, LQKENI. V was pared by 6 bases and J by 5 bases, with 11 bases between. The CDR3: CASSQNVDEQYF. As DNA, the CDR3 is TGTGCCAGCTCTCAAAATGTTGACGAGCAGTACTTC.

The genes are TRBV29-1 and TRBJ2-7, with 10 bases matching TRBD2. CDR1 SQVTM and CDR2 ANQGSEA come from the germline V gene. V lost 7 bases, J lost 4 bases, and 7 bases stayed unmatched. The CDR3 is 13 residues long. The CDR3 spells CSARLAGGYEQYF. The CDR3 coding sequence is TGCAGCGCCCGACTAGCGGGTGGGTACGAGCAGTACTTC.